These 8 T cell receptor beta chains were sequenced from one sample in a study of blood T cell repertoires in COVID-19. Sequencing used immunoSEQ multiplex PCR; TCRdb keeps in-frame clones, though not all of them. The top ten hold 0.6% of the sample, which has roughly 450,000 clones, 90% seen once. The sequencing input was PBMCs or T cells enriched from blood (not recorded which). Receptors were obtained from a young man who had recovered from COVID-19.

This clone was detected only once. This chain links TRBV4-1 with TRBJ1-1; no clear D. The CDR3 runs 15 residues. Germline CDR1 reads MGHRA; CDR2 reads YSYEKL. V lost 0 bases, J lost 0 bases, and 8 bases lay in between. The CDR3 sequence is CASSQDFSLNTEAFF. CDR3 sequence (DNA): TGCGCCAGCAGCCAAGATTTTAGTTTGAACACTGAAGCTTTCTTT.

The chain employs TRBV10-2 and TRBJ2-7; 12 positions agree with TRBD2. This CDR3 is 14 amino acids long. V lost 6 bases to trimming and J lost 3 bases; unmatched junction nucleotides: 3. Germline values: CDR1 WSHSY, CDR2 SAAADI. CDR3: CASRPTSGSYEQYF. CDR3 DNA: TGCGCCAGCAGACCGACTAGCGGGAGCTACGAGCAGTACTTC.

J is TRBJ2-7 and V is TRBV20-1, with D tentatively TRBD2 (6 bases). The germline V and J ends were trimmed by 4 bases and 6 bases, with 10 bases remaining between them. The CDR3 sequence is 11 residues long. CDR1 and CDR2 (germline): DFQATT, SNEGSKA (reference sequence). The CDR3 DNA is TGCAGTGCTACGGGCGGGGTCGAGCAGTACTTC. Protein sequence: CSATGGVEQYF.

This clone is a singleton in its sample. The chain combines TRBV24-1 with TRBJ1-2; D is unclear. The CDR3 covers 12 residues. Germline loops: CDR1 KGHDR, CDR2 SFDVKD. Trimming removed 3 bases from V and 5 bases from J, with 6 bases in between. The CDR3, as DNA: TGTGCCACCAGTGATACCGGGTATGGCTACACCTTC. Its protein is CATSDTGYGYTF.

J is TRBJ2-2 and V is TRBV4-2; D remains unclear. V was cut by 1 base and J by 3 bases, with 15 bases left in between. The CDR3 totals 17 residues. Germline V CDR1 and CDR2: LGHNA, YNFKEQ. CDR3 in amino acids: CASSQVDLLGYTGELFF. CDR3 nucleotides: TGTGCCAGCAGCCAAGTTGATCTACTCGGTTACACCGGGGAGCTGTTTTTT.

The rearrangement uses TRBV19 and TRBJ1-2; 8 bases are shared with TRBD1. The CDR3 is 14 amino acids. CDR1 is LNHDA, CDR2 SQIVND, per germline (reference sequence). The V gene end was trimmed by 6 bases and the J gene end by 0 bases; junction bases not matched to a gene: 3. The CDR3 spells CASSRDRSNYGYTF. The CDR3 DNA follows: TGTGCCAGTAGCCGGGACAGGTCTAACTATGGCTACACCTTC. Supplemented by reference TRBV19 and TRBJ1-2, the full variable domain reads DGGITQSPKYLFRKEGQNVTLSCEQNLNHDAMYWYRQDPGQGLRLIYYSQIVNDFQKGDIAEGYSVSREKKESFPLTVTSAQKNPTAFYLCASSRDRSNYGYTFGSGTRLTVV.

The chain employs TRBV3-1 (or the pseudogene TRBV3-2) and TRBJ1-3, with D perhaps matching TRBD1 (5 bases). The germline V gene has CDR1 LGHDT and CDR2 YNNKEL (reference sequence). This CDR3 is 15 amino acids long. The V end was cut by 1 base, the J end by 5 bases, with 12 bases between. This CDR3 is CASSQATALRNTIYF. CDR3 sequence (DNA): TGTGCCAGCAGCCAAGCGACAGCCCTTAGAAACACCATATATTTT.

The chain uses TRBV7-9 and TRBJ1-2; TRBD1 is a possible D gene (6 bases). Germline V gene sequence: CDR1 SEHNR, CDR2 FQNEAQ (reference sequence). The germline V and J ends were trimmed by 5 bases and 2 bases, with 15 bases remaining between them. This CDR3 is 15 amino acids long. The CDR3 here is CASSPGPGANYGYTF. In DNA form, the CDR3 reads TGTGCCAGCAGCCCCGGTCCAGGGGCCAACTATGGCTACACCTTC.